Listed here are 10 T cell receptor beta chains from one sample, sequenced in a study of cytomegalovirus exposure and HLA in healthy donors. Here immunoSEQ multiplex PCR was the method, and the copy in TCRdb shows in-frame clones only, minus some. This sample has more than 85,000 clones, with around nine tenths found just once. The sample consisted of PBMCs. These TCRs come from a young woman in good health and CMV-seronegative.

This clone has a single count. V gene TRBV28 combines with J gene TRBJ2-3, with 11 bases matching TRBD1. This CDR3 has 15 amino acids. CDR1 and CDR2 (germline): MDHEN, SYDVKM. V was pared by 5 bases and J by 3 bases, with 4 bases of the junction left unmatched. CDR3 nucleotides: TGTGCCAGCAGTGCCGGGACAGGGGGTACAGATACGCAGTATTTT. Translating it yields CASSAGTGGTDTQYF.

The genes are TRBV10-3 and TRBJ2-1; TRBD2 is a possible D gene (5 bases). Germline V gene lookup returns CDR1 ENHRY and CDR2 SYGVKD. Deletions cut 2 bases from V and 9 bases from J, with 11 bases between. There are 13 residues in the CDR3. The CDR3 protein is CAISETSGGEQFF. CDR3 in DNA: TGTGCCATCAGTGAGACTAGTGGTGGTGAGCAGTTCTTC.

This rearrangement joins TRBV7-7 to TRBJ2-1; 10 bases are a match to TRBD1. V shed 5 bases and J 5 bases; nucleotides not matched to a gene: 6. The CDR3 sequence is 15 residues long. Looked up from germline, CDR1 is SSHAT and CDR2 is FNYEAQ (reference sequence). CDR3 loop: CASSPGQGPNNEQFF. As DNA, the CDR3 is TGTGCCAGCAGCCCGGGACAGGGGCCTAACAATGAGCAGTTCTTC.

CDR3 in amino acids: CASSRDRVGAYEQYF. The DNA for the CDR3 is TGTGCCAGCAGCCGAGACAGGGTGGGGGCTTACGAGCAGTACTTC. V gene TRBV14 combines with J gene TRBJ2-7, with 7 positions matching TRBD1. The germline V gene encodes CDR1 SGHDN and CDR2 FVKESK. V shed 4 bases and J 4 bases; nucleotides not matched to a gene: 10. CDR3 size: 15 residues. The full variable domain, its missing parts supplied by reference TRBV14 and TRBJ2-7, is EAGVTQFPSHSVIEKGQTVTLRCDPISGHDNLYWYRRVMGKEIKFLLHFVKESKQDESGMPNNRFLAERTGGTYSTLKVQPAELEDSGVYFCASSRDRVGAYEQYFGPGTRLTVT.

In this sample, this clone turned up once. The rearrangement joins TRBV4-2 to TRBJ2-4; D perhaps matches TRBD2 (6 bases). Per germline, CDR1 LGHNA and CDR2 YNFKEQ. The germline V and J ends were trimmed by 0 bases and 2 bases, with 14 bases remaining between them. The CDR3 is 17 residues long. As DNA, the CDR3 is TGTGCCAGCAGCCAAGATACCGGGAGTGGATCCAAAAACATTCAGTACTTC. Translating gives CASSQDTGSGSKNIQYF.

The chain links TRBV5-6 to TRBJ1-1; D call uncertain. The CDR3 extends over 13 amino acids. V shed 7 bases and J shed 6 bases, with 16 bases lying between them. Germline V gene lookup returns CDR1 SGHDT and CDR2 YYEEEE. The CDR3 region has the DNA TGTGCCAGCGGTCGCACGGGTGCCCCTGAAGCTTTCTTT. Protein sequence: CASGRTGAPEAFF.

V gene TRBV6-5 combines with J gene TRBJ2-2; D not certain. This CDR3 has 14 amino acids. Germline V CDR1 and CDR2: MNHEY, SVGAGI. The V and J ends lost 7 bases and 4 bases respectively, with 13 bases between them. The CDR3 nucleotides read TGTGCCAGCACCATCCAACTCTCCACCGGGGAGCTGTTTTTT. Protein sequence: CASTIQLSTGELFF.

This rearrangement joins TRBV7-9 to TRBJ2-7, with 12 positions matching TRBD1. Germline V gene data show CDR1 as SEHNR and CDR2 as FQNEAQ (reference sequence). This CDR3 is 16 amino acids long. V lost 5 bases to trimming and J lost 4 bases; unmatched junction nucleotides: 9. The CDR3 loop is CASSRDRGRRGYEQYF. In DNA form, the CDR3 reads TGTGCCAGCAGCCGGGACAGGGGGCGGAGGGGGTACGAGCAGTACTTC.

V and J are TRBV18 and TRBJ1-2; the D gene is possibly TRBD1 (6 bases). The germline V and J ends were trimmed by 5 bases and 0 bases, with 22 bases remaining between them. The CDR3 length is 18 residues. CDR1 is KGHSH, CDR2 LQKENI, per germline. CDR3 nucleotide sequence: TGTGCCAGCTCATTACAGGGCACAGGGTACCGATCTAACTATGGCTACACCTTC. Protein: CASSLQGTGYRSNYGYTF.

The chain links TRBV30 to TRBJ2-7; the D gene is possibly TRBD2 (5 bases). This CDR3 has 12 residues. The germline gives CDR1 GTSNPN, CDR2 SVGIG (reference sequence). V was trimmed by 5 bases and J by 6 bases, leaving 14 bases between them. CDR3 sequence: CAWLRRNAEQYF. The DNA of the CDR3 is TGTGCCTGGCTTCGGAGGAATGCCGAGCAGTACTTC.